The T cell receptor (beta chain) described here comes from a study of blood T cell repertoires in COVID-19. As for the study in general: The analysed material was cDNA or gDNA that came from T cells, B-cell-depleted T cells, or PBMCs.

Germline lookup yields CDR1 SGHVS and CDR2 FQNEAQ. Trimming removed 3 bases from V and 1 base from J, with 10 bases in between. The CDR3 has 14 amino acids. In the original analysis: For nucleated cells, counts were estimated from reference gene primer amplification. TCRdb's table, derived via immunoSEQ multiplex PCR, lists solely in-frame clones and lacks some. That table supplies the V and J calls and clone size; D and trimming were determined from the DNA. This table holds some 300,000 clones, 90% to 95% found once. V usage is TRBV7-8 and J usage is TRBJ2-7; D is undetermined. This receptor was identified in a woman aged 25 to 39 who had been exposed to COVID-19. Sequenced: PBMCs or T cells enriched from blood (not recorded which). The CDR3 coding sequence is TGTGCCAGCAGCTTTGTGAAAGAGTCCTACGAGCAGTACTTC. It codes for CASSFVKESYEQYF.